This paragraph reports one TCR beta chain. TCRbeta library preparation incorporated unique molecular identifiers. From the PCR reads, TCRdb called clonotypes with MiXCR, one entry per CDR3 protein. The table includes roughly 200,000 distinct CDR3 sequences, less than 15% detected once. This entry is derived from a study of T-cell reconstitution after alpha-beta-depleted transplantation in children. Germline CDR1 is SGHNT and CDR2 is YENEEA. The length of the CDR3 is 15 residues. V lost 8 bases to trimming and J lost 4 bases; unmatched junction nucleotides: 12. This specimen was PBMCs from the stem cell graft donor, taken from the stem cell graft. This receptor was identified in a human donor who donated a stem cell graft to a child with acute lymphoblastic leukemia. The chain couples TRBV11-3 to TRBJ2-5; 8 positions agree with TRBD2. The CDR3 sequence is CASGPYSGNGETQYF. The CDR3, as DNA: TGTGCCAGCGGGCCTTATAGCGGGAATGGAGAGACCCAGTACTTC.